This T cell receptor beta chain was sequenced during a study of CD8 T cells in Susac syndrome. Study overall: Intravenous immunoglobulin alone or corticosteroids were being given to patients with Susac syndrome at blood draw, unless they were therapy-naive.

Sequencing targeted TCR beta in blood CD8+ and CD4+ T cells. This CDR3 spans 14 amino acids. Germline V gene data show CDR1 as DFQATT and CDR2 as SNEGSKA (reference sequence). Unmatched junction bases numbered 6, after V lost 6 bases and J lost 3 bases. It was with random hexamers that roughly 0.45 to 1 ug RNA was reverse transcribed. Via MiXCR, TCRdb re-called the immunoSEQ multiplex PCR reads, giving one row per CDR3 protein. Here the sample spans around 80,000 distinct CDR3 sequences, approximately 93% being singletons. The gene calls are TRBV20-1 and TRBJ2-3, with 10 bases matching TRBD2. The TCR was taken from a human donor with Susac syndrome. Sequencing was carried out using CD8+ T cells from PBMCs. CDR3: CSAMSGGATDTQYF. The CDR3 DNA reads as TGCAGTGCGATGAGCGGGGGGGCTACAGATACGCAGTATTTT.